Included here is one T cell receptor beta chain sequence, with context. CDR1 is MDHEN and CDR2 is SYDVKM in the germline V gene. The CDR3 runs to 15 residues. The ends lost 3 bases at V and 2 bases at J; junction bases unmatched: 3. This entry comes from a study of blood T cell repertoires in COVID-19. Study-wide background: Spain, Italy and the United States supplied samples that represented acute and convalescent COVID-19.

The table came from immunoSEQ multiplex PCR; TCRdb's copy has only in-frame clones and leaves some out. The table has approximately 290,000 clones, 89% seen once. The chain links TRBV28 to TRBJ2-7; 11 nucleotides agree with TRBD1. The receptor was isolated from a woman aged 55-69 years with acute or convalescent COVID-19. The specimen sequenced was peripheral blood. The CDR3 spells CASSFKDRGPYEQYF. CDR3 in DNA: TGTGCCAGCAGTTTTAAGGACAGGGGGCCCTACGAGCAGTACTTC.